Sequencing of this T cell receptor (beta chain) was carried out in a study of type 1 regulatory T cells. Across the whole study: This in vitro CD4 product, T-allo10, is enriched for Tr1 cells and alloantigen-specific.

CDR3 length: 14 residues. Trimming shortened V by 5 bases and J by 8 bases, and 19 bases separated the two germline ends. Germline V gene data show CDR1 as SGHTA and CDR2 as FQGNSA. TCRdb used MiXCR to reprocess the reads, holding one entry per CDR3 protein. Here the sample spans roughly 71,000 distinct CDR3 sequences, 63% being singletons. T-allo10 cells from the graft donor were described as anergic, host-alloantigen-specific, and alloantigen-specific suppressors. Regarding this clonotype: Its antigen is unidentified.

This chain joins TRBV7-2 and TRBJ2-7; possible D gene TRBD1, 6 bases. The receptor comes from a human donor in good health. Specimen: cultured T cells, either the whole culture or a sorted T cell fraction (not recorded which). Subset described: Tr1-enriched cell product generated in vitro against host alloantigens. In DNA form, the CDR3 reads TGTGCCAGCAGCGTCCGGGACACACGACTCCAGCAGTACTTC. Protein sequence: CASSVRDTRLQQYF.